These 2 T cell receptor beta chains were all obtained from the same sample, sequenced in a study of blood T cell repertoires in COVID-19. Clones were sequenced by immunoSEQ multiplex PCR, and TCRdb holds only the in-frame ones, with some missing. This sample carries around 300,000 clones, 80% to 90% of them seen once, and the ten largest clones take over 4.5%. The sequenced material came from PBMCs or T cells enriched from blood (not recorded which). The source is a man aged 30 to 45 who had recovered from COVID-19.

CDR3 sequence reads: CASSQAARGYTF. The CDR3 bases are TGTGCCAGCAGCCAGGCGGCTCGTGGCTACACCTTC. The V call is TRBV3-1 (or the pseudogene TRBV3-2), the J call TRBJ1-2; D gene unclear. Germline V gives CDR1 LGHDT, CDR2 YNNKEL (reference sequence). This CDR3 region has 12 residues. Trimming cost V 3 bases and J 7 bases, with 9 bases left between them.

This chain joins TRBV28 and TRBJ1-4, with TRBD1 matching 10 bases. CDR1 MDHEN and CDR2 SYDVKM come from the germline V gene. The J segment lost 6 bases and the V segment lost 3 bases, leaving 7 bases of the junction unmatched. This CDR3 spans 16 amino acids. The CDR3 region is CASSLITGTGDEKLFF. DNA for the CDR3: TGTGCCAGCAGTTTGATTACAGGGACAGGGGATGAAAAACTGTTTTTT.